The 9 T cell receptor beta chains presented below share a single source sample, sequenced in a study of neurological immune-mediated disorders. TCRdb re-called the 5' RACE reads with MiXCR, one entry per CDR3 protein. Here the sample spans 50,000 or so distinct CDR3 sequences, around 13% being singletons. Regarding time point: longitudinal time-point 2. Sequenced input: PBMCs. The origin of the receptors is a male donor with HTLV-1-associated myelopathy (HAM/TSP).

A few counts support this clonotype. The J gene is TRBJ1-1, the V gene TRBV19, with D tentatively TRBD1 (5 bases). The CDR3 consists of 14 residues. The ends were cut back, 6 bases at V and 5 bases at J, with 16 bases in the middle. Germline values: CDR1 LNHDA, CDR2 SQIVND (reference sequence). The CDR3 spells CASSELSWGTEAFF. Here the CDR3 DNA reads TGTGCCAGTAGCGAACTTTCTTGGGGGACTGAAGCTTTCTTT.

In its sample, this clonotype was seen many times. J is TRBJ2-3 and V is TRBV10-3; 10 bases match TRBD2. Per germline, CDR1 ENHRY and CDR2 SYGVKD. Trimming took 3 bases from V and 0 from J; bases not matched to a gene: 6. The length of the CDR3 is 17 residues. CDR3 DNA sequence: TGTGCCATCAGTGACTCGGGACTAGCGACTAGCACAGATACGCAGTATTTT. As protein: CAISDSGLATSTDTQYF.

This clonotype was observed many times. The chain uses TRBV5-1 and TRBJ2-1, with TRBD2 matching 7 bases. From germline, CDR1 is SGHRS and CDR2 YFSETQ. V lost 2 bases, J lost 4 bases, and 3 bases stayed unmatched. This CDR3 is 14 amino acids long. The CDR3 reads CASSFGTKYNEQFF. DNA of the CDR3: TGCGCCAGCAGCTTTGGGACTAAATACAATGAGCAGTTCTTC. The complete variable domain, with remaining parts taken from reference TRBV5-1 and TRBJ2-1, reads KAGVTQTPRYLIKTRGQQVTLSCSPISGHRSVSWYQQTPGQGLQFLFEYFSETQRNKGNFPGRFSGRQFSNSRSEMNVSTLELGDSALYLCASSFGTKYNEQFFGPGTRLTVL.

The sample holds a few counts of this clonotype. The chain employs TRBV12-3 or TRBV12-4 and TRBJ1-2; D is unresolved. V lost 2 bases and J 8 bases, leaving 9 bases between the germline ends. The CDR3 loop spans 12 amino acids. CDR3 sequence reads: CASSLRTAGYTF. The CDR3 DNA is TGTGCCAGCAGTTTACGGACCGCCGGCTACACCTTC.

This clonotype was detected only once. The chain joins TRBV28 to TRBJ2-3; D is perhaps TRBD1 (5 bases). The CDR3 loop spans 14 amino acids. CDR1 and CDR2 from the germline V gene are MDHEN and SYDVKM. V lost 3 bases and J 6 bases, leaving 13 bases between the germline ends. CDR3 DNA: TGTGCCAGCAGTTTCGTGGCAGGGTCGGATACGCAGTATTTT. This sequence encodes CASSFVAGSDTQYF.

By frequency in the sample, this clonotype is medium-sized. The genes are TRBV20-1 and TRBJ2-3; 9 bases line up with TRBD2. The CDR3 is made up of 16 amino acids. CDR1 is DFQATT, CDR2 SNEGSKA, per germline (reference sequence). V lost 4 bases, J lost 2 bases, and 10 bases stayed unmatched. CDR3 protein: CSATRGGGGVTDTQYF. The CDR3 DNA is TGCAGTGCTACTCGAGGAGGCGGGGGGGTCACAGATACGCAGTATTTT.

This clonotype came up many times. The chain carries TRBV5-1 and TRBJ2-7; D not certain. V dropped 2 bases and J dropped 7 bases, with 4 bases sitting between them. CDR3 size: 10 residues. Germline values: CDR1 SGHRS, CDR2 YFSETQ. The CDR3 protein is CASSFQEQYF. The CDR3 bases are TGCGCCAGCAGCTTCCAGGAGCAGTACTTC.

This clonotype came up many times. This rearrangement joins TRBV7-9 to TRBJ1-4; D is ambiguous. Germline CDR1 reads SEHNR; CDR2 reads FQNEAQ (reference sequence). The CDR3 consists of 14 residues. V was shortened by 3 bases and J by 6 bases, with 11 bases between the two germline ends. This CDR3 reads CASSFLDPYEKLFF. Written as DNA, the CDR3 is TGTGCCAGCAGCTTTTTAGATCCCTATGAAAAACTGTTTTTT.

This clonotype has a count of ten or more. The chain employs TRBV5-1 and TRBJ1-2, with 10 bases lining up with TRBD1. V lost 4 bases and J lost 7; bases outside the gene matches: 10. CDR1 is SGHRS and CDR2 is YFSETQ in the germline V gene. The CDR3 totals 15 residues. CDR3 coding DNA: TGCGCCAGCAGCAAAGGACAGGGGGAAAATCGTGGCTACACCTTC. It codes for CASSKGQGENRGYTF.